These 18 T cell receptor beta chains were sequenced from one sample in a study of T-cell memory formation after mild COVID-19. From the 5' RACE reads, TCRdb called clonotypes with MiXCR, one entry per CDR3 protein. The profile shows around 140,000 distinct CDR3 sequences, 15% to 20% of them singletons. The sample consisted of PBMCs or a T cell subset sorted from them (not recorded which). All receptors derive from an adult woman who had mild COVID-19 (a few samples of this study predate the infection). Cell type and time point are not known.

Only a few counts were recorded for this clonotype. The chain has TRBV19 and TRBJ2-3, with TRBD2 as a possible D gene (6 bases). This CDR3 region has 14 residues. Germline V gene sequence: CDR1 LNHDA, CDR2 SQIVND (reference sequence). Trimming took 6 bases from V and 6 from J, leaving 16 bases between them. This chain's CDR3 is CASRRDQRVDTQYF. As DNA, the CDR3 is TGTGCCAGTAGGCGGGACCAGCGGGTGGATACGCAGTATTTT.

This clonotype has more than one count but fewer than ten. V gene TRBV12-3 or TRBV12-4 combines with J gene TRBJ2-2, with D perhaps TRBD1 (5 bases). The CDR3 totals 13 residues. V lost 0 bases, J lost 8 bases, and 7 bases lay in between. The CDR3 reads CASSLAGHGELFF. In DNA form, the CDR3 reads TGTGCCAGCAGTTTAGCGGGGCATGGGGAGCTGTTTTTT.

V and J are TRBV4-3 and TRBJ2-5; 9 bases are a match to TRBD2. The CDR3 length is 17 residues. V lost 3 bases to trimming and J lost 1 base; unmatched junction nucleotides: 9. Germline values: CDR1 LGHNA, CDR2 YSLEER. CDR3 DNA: TGCGCCAGCAGCCAGGAAACCGGGACTAGCCTCCAAGAGACCCAGTACTTC. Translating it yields CASSQETGTSLQETQYF.

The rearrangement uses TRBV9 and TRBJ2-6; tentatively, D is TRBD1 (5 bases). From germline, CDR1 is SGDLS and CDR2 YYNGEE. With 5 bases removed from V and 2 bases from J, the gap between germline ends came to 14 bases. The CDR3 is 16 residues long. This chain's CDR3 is CASSDQPGTGANVLTF. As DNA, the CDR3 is TGTGCCAGCAGTGATCAACCAGGGACTGGGGCCAACGTCCTGACTTTC.

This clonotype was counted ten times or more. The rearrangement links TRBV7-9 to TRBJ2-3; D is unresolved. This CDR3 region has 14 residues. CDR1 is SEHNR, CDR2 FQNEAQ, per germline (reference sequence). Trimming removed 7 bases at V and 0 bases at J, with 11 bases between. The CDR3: CASTTVSSTDTQYF. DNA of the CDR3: TGTGCCAGCACCACGGTATCGAGCACAGATACGCAGTATTTT.

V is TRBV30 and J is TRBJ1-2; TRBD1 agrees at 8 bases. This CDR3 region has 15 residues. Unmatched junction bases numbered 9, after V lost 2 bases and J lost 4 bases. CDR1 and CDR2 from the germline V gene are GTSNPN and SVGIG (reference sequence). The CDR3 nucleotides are TGTGCCTGGAGTCCCGGGACAGGAAAAGGCTATGGCTACACCTTC. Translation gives CAWSPGTGKGYGYTF.

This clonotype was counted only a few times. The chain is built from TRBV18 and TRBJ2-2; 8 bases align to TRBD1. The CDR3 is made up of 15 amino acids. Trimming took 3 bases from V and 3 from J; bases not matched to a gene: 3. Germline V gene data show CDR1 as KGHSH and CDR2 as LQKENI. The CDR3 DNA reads TGTGCCAGCTCACCTCAGGGGGCGTACACCGGGGAGCTGTTTTTT. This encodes CASSPQGAYTGELFF.

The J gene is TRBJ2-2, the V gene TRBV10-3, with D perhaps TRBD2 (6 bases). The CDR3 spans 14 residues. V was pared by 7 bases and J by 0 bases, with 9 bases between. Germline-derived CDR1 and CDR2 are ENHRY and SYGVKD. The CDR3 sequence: CAIIGTPNTGELFF. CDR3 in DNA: TGTGCCATCATCGGGACTCCGAACACCGGGGAGCTGTTTTTT.

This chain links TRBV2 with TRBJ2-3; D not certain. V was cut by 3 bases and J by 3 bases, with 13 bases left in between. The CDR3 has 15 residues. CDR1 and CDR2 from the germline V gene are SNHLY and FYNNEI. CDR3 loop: CASSDFGQWTDTQYF. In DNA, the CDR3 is TGTGCCAGCAGTGATTTCGGCCAGTGGACAGATACGCAGTATTTT.

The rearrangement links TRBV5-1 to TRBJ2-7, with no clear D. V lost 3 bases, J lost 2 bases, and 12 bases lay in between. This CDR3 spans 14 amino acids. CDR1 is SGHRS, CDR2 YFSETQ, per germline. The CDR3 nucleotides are TGCGCCAGCAGCTCTACCAGGTCTACCTACGAGCAGTACTTC. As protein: CASSSTRSTYEQYF.

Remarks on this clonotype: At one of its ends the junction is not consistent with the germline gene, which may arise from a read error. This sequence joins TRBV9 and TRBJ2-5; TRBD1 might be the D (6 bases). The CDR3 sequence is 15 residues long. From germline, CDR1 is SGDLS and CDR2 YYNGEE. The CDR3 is CASSASGHRKETKYF. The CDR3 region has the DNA TGTGCCAGCAGCGCCTCGGGACACCGGAAAGAGACCAAGTACTTC.

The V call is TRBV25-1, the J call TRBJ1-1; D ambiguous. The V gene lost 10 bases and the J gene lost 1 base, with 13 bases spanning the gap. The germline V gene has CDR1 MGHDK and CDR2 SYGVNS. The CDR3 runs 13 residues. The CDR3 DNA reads TGTGCCACCAAAAAGGTAGCGAACACTGAAGCTTTCTTT. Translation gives CATKKVANTEAFF.

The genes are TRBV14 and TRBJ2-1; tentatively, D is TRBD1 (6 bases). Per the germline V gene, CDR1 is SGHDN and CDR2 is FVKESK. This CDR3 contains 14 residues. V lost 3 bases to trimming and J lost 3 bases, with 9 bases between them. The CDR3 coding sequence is TGTGCCAGCAGCCAGACAGGAGGCTACAATGAGCAGTTCTTC. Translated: CASSQTGGYNEQFF.

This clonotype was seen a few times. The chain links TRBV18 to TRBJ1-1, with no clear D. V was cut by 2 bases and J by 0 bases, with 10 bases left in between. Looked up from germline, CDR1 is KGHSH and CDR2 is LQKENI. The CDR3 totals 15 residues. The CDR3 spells CASSPNPRLNTEAFF. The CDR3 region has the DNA TGTGCCAGCTCACCAAATCCCCGATTGAACACTGAAGCTTTCTTT.

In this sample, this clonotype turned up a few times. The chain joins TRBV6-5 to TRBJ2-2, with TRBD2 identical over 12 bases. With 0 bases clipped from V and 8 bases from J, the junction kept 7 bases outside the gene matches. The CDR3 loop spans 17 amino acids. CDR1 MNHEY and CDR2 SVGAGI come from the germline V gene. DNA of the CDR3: TGTGCCAGCAGTTACTCCGGACTAGCGGGGAACCGGGGGGAGCTGTTTTTT. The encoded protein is CASSYSGLAGNRGELFF.

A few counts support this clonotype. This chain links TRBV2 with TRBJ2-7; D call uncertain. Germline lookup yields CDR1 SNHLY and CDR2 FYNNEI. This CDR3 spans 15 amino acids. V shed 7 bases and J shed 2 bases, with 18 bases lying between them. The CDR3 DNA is TGTGCCAGCACCTTAAATCTTGGGATTCCCTACGAGCAGTACTTC. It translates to CASTLNLGIPYEQYF. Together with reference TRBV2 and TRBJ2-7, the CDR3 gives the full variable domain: EPEVTQTPSHQVTQMGQEVILRCVPISNHLYFYWYRQILGQKVEFLVSFYNNEISEKSEIFDDQFSVERPDGSNFTLKIRSTKLEDSAMYFCASTLNLGIPYEQYFGPGTRLTVT.

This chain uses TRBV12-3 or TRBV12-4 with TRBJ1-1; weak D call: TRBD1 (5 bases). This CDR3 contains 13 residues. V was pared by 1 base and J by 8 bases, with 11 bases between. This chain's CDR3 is CASSLGRQTEAFF. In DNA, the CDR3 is TGTGCCAGCAGTTTAGGGAGACAGACAGAAGCTTTCTTT.

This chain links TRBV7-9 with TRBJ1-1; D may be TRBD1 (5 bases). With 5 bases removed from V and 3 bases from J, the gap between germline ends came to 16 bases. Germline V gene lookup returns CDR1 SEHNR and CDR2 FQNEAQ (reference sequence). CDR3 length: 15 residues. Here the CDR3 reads CASSDRRREDTEAFF. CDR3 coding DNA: TGTGCCAGCAGCGACAGACGGAGGGAAGACACTGAAGCTTTCTTT.